This T cell receptor (beta chain) is from a study of PD-L1 blockade in urothelial cancer (dated by TCRdb to between 2016 and 2019). The study in broad terms: Therapy was started at some point between 2013 and 2015 for all patients, and atezolizumab 1,200 mg was administered intravenously every 3 weeks. About nine tenths of the roughly 30 patients were males with bladder-origin urothelial cancer, and about 65% of the roughly 30 reported a prior smoking history. Patients had an ECOG performance status of 0 or 1 and had received between 0 and 3 prior chemotherapy regimens. Blood samples were analyzed at 3 weeks after treatment start (second dose) and at 6 weeks after treatment start. Blood samples yielded a median of around 140,000 T cells and more than 80,000 unique TCRs, with median clonality approximately 0.08. The study, an exploratory multi-omic analysis, examined somatic, immune and clinical correlates of response to PD-L1 blockade with atezolizumab in urothelial cancer. Pretreatment tumor samples, along with matched peripheral blood collected serially before and after atezolizumab treatment, underwent TCR sequencing. Durable clinical benefit was defined as a progression-free survival longer than 6 months, and TCR features were additionally tested against progression-free survival and overall survival. In the same patients who had TCR sequencing, pretreatment tumors also underwent whole exome sequencing and RNA sequencing. Durable clinical benefit was achieved by nine patients but not by the remaining 20. Pretreatment blood TCR-seq was available for under 35 patients, at least one posttreatment blood collection was obtained for some 25 patients, and tumor TCR-seq was available for some 25 patients. The paper as a whole reports these results and caveats: Improved progression-free and overall survival was found to be associated with pretreatment peripheral blood TCR clonality below the median. At 3 weeks after the start of treatment, tumor-associated TCR clones in peripheral blood had expanded more in patients with durable benefit (n of about 20, p = 0.022). Because of the small sample size (n ≈ 30) and the many exploratory analyses performed, the results are intended to be regarded as hypothesis-generating.

Details on this clone: Its cognate antigen has yet to be identified. It has no much larger one-base neighbor in the sample; base qualities were not kept.

The sample's time point label, in plain terms: pretreatment peripheral blood. A total of 29 patients with locally advanced or metastatic urothelial carcinoma, treated at Memorial Sloan Kettering on a trial protocol, made up the cohort. Peripheral blood mononuclear cells were collected pretreatment and during treatment, at between 1 and 8 total time points per patient. The Qiagen DNeasy Blood extraction kit was used to purify genomic DNA from total PBMCs and from tumor samples. Collected pretreatment and during treatment, PBMCs were isolated and stored as previously described. The CDR3 has 17 amino acids, counting the end cysteine and phenylalanine. Only the CDR3 part of the read is kept: 51 bases, read in frame from the first base. V drops 2 bases and J drops 1 base, leaving 17 bases in between. From a lookup of the germline V gene (reference sequence), CDR1 and CDR2 are PRHDT and FYEKMQ. Synthetic TCR analog templates were spiked into each PCR so that absolute template abundance could be estimated from read counts. The immunoSEQ assay was used to amplify TCRbeta CDR3 regions from genomic DNA with bias-controlled V and J gene primers. Rearranged TCRbeta segments were sequenced at approximately 20X coverage. The original methods were these. Sequencing errors were corrected by clustering, and CDR3s were annotated against IMGT so that V, D and J genes could be assigned. Downstream analyses used only productive TCRbeta rearrangements, leaving out any out-of-frame or stop-codon sequences. To compute clonality, Shannon entropy was normalized by the log of the number of unique productive sequences and then subtracted from one. Clones differing between time points or between blood and tumor were identified using Fisher's exact test with Benjamini-Hochberg correction, with an adjusted p below 0.01 applied as the threshold. TCRdb stores this immuneACCESS table with in-frame sequences only. Part of the clones is absent; in the studies checked, under half of the shortfall reflects unresolved V genes, and no reason is known for the rest. V, J and clone size derive from that table, while D and trimming were established from the DNA sequence. The sample profile shows fewer than 100,000 clones; 85% of them were found once. Together, the top ten hold 6.7% of the sample.

The sample consisted of PBMCs, taken around atezolizumab (anti-PD-L1) treatment. This TCR was sampled from a man aged 35-49 years with urothelial cancer. This receptor chain uses TRBV13 and TRBJ1-1, with TRBD1 tentatively as D gene (5 bases match). The CDR3 region reads CASSLPYPVGGNTEAFF. The bases read TGTGCCAGCAGCTTACCATATCCGGTCGGGGGGAACACTGAAGCTTTCTTT.